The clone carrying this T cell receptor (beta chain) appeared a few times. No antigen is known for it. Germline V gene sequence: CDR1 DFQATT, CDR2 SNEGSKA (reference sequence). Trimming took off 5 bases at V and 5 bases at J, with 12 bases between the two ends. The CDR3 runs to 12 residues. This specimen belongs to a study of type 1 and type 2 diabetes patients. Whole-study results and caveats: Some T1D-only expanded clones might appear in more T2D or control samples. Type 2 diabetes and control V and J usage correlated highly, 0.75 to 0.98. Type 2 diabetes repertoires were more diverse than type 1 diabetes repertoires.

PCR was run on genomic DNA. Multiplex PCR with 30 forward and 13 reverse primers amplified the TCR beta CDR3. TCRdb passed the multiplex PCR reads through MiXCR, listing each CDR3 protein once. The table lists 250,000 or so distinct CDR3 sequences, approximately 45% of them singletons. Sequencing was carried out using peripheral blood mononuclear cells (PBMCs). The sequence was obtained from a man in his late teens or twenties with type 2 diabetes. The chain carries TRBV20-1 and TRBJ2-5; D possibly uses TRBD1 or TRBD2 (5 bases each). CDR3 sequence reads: CSAGGPQETQYF. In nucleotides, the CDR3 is TGCAGTGCTGGGGGTCCACAGGAGACCCAGTACTTC.